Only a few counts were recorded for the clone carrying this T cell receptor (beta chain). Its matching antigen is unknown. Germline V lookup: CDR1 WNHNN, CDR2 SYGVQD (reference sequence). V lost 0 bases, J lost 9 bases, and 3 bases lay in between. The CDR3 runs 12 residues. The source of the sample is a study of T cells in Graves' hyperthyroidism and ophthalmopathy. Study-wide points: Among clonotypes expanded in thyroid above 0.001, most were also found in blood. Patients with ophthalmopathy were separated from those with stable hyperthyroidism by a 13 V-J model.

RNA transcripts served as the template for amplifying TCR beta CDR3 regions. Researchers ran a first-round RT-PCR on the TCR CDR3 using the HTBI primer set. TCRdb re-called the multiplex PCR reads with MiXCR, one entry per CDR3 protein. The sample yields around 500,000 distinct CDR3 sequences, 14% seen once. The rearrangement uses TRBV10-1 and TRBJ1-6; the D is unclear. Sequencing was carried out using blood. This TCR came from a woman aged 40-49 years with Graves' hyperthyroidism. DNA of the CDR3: TGCGCCAGCAGTGAGTCCAGTTCACCCCTCCACTTT. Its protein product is CASSESSSPLHF.